This is a list of T cell receptor beta chains from one sample in a study of breast tumors, draining lymph nodes, adjacent tissues. TCRdb reanalysed the multiplex PCR reads using MiXCR and keeps one entry per CDR3 protein. The table lists around 140,000 distinct CDR3 sequences, about 30% of them singletons. Input material: axillary lymph node tissue. The origin of the receptors is a female donor with breast cancer. Some clones in this sample may be carry-over from other donors' samples. Each CDR3 is given without its conserved first and last residue. Part of the rows lack a size; the others show once, few, many or a class for expanded clones.

abundance | v_gene | len | CDR3aa
many | TRBV7-8 | 13 | ASSLATVMNQPQH
. | TRBV7-9 | 13 | ASSLAGSSGDTIY
few | TRBV5-8 | 10 | ASSLGNSWQF
many | TRBV6-5 | 11 | ASSYTRNEKLF
many | TRBV18 | 11 | ASSPEFDYGYT
many | TRBV12-3/TRBV12-4 | 12 | ASSFQGSNQPQH
many | TRBV3-1 | 11 | ASSQAPGQEQF
many | TRBV4-1 | 17 | ASSQTGTGGIAYNSPLH
medium-sized | TRBV29-1 | 13 | SSPSGLAHHNEQF
many | TRBV29-1 | 9 | SGVGNYEQY
many | TRBV6-6 | 16 | ASNVLRGALSGANVLT
many | TRBV9 | 12 | ASSVEGQGYEQY
. | TRBV7-9 | 12 | ASSLEGGVTEAF
many | TRBV20-1 | 12 | SARPGQVGGKQF
many | TRBV19 | 13 | ASTTAGGSLKTQY
many | TRBV11-2 | 12 | ASSKQATGEKLF
. | TRBV10-3 | 11 | AILAGVGDTQY
. | TRBV9 | 14 | ASSVIGDYQGDEQF
many | TRBV5-1 | 16 | ASSLPIGRSSGANVLT
. | TRBV2 | 12 | ASSEAGGSYEQY
many | TRBV15 | 15 | ATSRDDGGRKNQPQR
few | TRBV5-1 | 14 | ASSLAATGKNTEAF
many | TRBV7-9 | 13 | ASSYQGQIQDGYT
many | TRBV4-3 | 12 | ATTSGENQETQY
. | TRBV5-6 | 12 | ASSLAGVTDTQY
many | TRBV20-1 | 13 | SAESSTTVTDTQY
once | TRBV7-2 | 12 | AGSLTGSEGELF
many | TRBV12-3/TRBV12-4 | 13 | ASSLVAVSTDTQY
. | TRBV12-3/TRBV12-4 | 13 | ASSLAGLAGAEQY
once | TRBV12-3/TRBV12-4 | 13 | VSSLNWGGNQPQH
many | TRBV20-1 | 12 | SASPTGADYGYT